Listed below are T cell receptor beta chains from one sample, sequenced in a study of blood T cells in healthy people across ages. TCRdb used MiXCR to reprocess the 5' RACE reads, holding one entry per CDR3 protein. In the table there are roughly 1,800,000 distinct CDR3 sequences, about 49% of which are singletons. Sequences were obtained from blood. These receptors originate from a woman aged 35 to 49 in good health. Each CDR3 is given without its conserved first and last residue.

v_gene	CDR3aa
TRBV7-2	ASSPVGTGTLGRKETQY
TRBV7-9	ASRFTDDTQY
TRBV28	ASSPLAGRFEETQY
TRBV9	ASSVAVRGDTQY
TRBV13	ASSPPGGSTGELF
TRBV6-5	ASRTLAGGPQNEQF
TRBV7-9	ASSSGGLAGGYNEQF
TRBV24-1	ATSDLQGEGTDTQY
TRBV7-2	ASSLGQLTGGGYT
TRBV2	ASSNSRTGKSSPLH